This T cell receptor (beta chain) was identified during a study of PD-1 blockade in classical Hodgkin lymphoma. Study-wide results and limits: Sources of repertoire differences remain undefined, possibly disease activity or prior therapy. Complete responders showed a baseline diversity that resembled the diversity of newly diagnosed patients. Initiation of nivolumab under 1 year after ASCT led to exclusion of patients. Researchers reported that CD4+ TCR diversity, though not CD8+, rose significantly by C4D1.

Profiling relied on immunoSEQ multiplex PCR, and the TCRdb table lists in-frame clones only, not all of them. The sample has approximately 89,000 clones, over 70% seen once. Of note for this clone: Its antigen is not identified. The identical CDR3 is also encoded by other nucleotide sequences in the sample.

Trimming shortened V by 0 bases and J by 0 bases, and 4 bases separated the two germline ends. CDR1 SGHRS and CDR2 YFSETQ come from the germline V gene. This CDR3 contains 14 residues. Relapse after autologous stem cell transplantation occurred in every patient, and brentuximab vedotin exposure varied. The clonotype comes from a human donor with classical Hodgkin lymphoma. The gene calls are TRBV5-1 and TRBJ1-3; D remains unclear. The sample consisted of peripheral blood mononuclear cells (PBMCs), taken at baseline. CDR3 nucleotides: TGCGCCAGCAGCTTGGTAGGCTCTGGAAACACCATATATTTT. Protein product: CASSLVGSGNTIYF.